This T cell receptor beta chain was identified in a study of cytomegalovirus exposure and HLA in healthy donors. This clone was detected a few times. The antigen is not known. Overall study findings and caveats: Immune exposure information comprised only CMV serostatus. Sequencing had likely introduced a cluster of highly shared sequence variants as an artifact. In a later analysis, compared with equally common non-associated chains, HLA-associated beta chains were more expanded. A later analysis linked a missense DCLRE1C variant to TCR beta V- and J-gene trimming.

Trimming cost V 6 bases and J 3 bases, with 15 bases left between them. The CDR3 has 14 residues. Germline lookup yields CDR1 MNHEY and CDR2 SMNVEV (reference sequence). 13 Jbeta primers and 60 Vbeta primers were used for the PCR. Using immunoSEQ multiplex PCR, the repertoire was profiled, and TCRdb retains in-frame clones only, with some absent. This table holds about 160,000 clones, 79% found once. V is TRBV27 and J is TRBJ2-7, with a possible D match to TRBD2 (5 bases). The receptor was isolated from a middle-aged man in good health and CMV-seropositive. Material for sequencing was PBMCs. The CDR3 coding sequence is TGTGCCAGCAGCGAGAGGGAGTCCGGCTACGAGCAGTACTTC. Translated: CASSERESGYEQYF.